This entry describes one T cell receptor beta chain. As yet, its antigen is unknown. The time point: week 5, during vaccination. The content of each vaccine dose was 300 ug of mutant IDH1 20-mer peptide, and topical imiquimod accompanied it. Astrocytomas that were new, WHO grade 3 or 4, IDH1-mutant and ATRX-lost were present in the donors. The method was immunoSEQ multiplex PCR; TCRdb's version includes in-frame clones alone and lacks a portion of them. The sample includes about 53,000 clones, roughly 82% seen only once; the top ten take approximately 3.3%. These data originate in a study of a mutant IDH1 vaccine in newly diagnosed glioma. Study-wide context: Patients' prior therapy spanned radiotherapy, temozolomide, or both; most underwent both.

Germline V gene data show CDR1 as SQVTM and CDR2 as ANQGSEA. V lost 6 bases, J lost 4 bases, and 4 bases stayed unmatched. The CDR3 runs 14 residues. Study-level points and caveats: Seemingly, pseudoprogression had no relation to changes in the top peripheral T cell clonotypes. Immune responses arising from the vaccine appeared in 90% to 95% of patients.

The J gene is TRBJ2-2, the V gene TRBV29-1, with 11 positions matching TRBD1. This sample comprised PBMCs, obtained from a glioma patient whose treatment included an IDH1 peptide vaccine. The sequence was obtained from a young woman with glioma. Some clones in this sample may be carry-over from other donors' samples. The CDR3 bases are TGCAGCGTGGGAGGGACAGGGGGCACCGGGGAGCTGTTTTTT. This sequence encodes CSVGGTGGTGELFF.